The 19 T cell receptor beta chains below come from one sample, sequenced in a study of PD-1 blockade in classical Hodgkin lymphoma (TCRdb year 2020). The time point label here, explained by the study, means: newly diagnosed, previously untreated cHL patient sample. Magnetic negative selection with a Miltenyi CD4+ T cell isolation kit was used to purify CD4+ T cells from thawed PBMCs. The library was made by the immunoSEQ multiplex PCR assay. TCRdb mirrors the immuneACCESS table, restricted to in-frame sequences. Some clones are absent from its copies; in checked studies, under half trace to an unresolved V gene, and the reason for the others is unknown. This sample has about 30,000 clones in its table, and about 87% of those were observed once. The ten largest account for roughly 1.2% of the sample. The sequencing sample was made of CD4+ T cells from blood. These receptors were obtained from a human donor with classical Hodgkin lymphoma.

The chain couples TRBV28 to TRBJ1-5; 7 bases fit TRBD1. Germline V gene sequence: CDR1 MDHEN, CDR2 SYDVKM. V lost 7 bases to trimming and J lost 4 bases; unmatched junction nucleotides: 10. CDR3 length equals 15 residues. CDR3 residues: CASTPRGRPNQPQHF. The CDR3 DNA follows: TGTGCCAGCACCCCTAGGGGGCGGCCGAATCAGCCCCAGCATTTT.

A single count supports this clone. This rearrangement joins TRBV20-1 to TRBJ1-2; D is undetermined. This CDR3 contains 10 residues. CDR1 is DFQATT and CDR2 is SNEGSKA in the germline V gene (reference sequence). The CDR3 nucleotides read TGCACCGGACGGTACTATGGCTACACCTTC. Translated: CTGRYYGYTF.

The V call is TRBV25-1, the J call TRBJ2-5; D not certain. V lost 3 bases and J 7 bases, leaving 12 bases between the germline ends. The CDR3 totals 13 residues. The V gene's germline CDR1 is MGHDK and CDR2 SYGVNS. The CDR3 coding sequence is TGTGCCAGCAGTGAGAAGGAGCGCGGGACCCAGTACTTC. Translation gives CASSEKERGTQYF.

This clone was seen a few times. The chain employs TRBV6-1 and TRBJ1-5; D ambiguous. V was pared by 3 bases and J by 5 bases, with 5 bases between. Germline CDR1 MNHNS, CDR2 SASEGT. The CDR3 has 12 amino acids. CDR3 protein: CASSEQYQPQHF. The CDR3 bases are TGTGCCAGCAGTGAGCAGTATCAGCCCCAGCATTTT.

The rearrangement joins TRBV7-6 to TRBJ1-1; possible D gene TRBD1, 6 bases. This CDR3 contains 16 residues. V lost 5 bases and J lost 2, with 18 bases in between. Germline CDR1 SGHVS, CDR2 FNYEAQ. The CDR3 bases are TGTGCCAGCAGCAGAAACTCAGGGGTTGGTAACACTGAAGCTTTCTTT. This encodes CASSRNSGVGNTEAFF.

The CDR3 DNA follows: TGTGCCAGCAGCCGAGCGGTCAGCTCCTACAATGAGCAGTTCTTC. Its protein is CASSRAVSSYNEQFF. The V gene is TRBV7-3, the J gene TRBJ2-1, with TRBD2 as a possible D gene (5 bases). CDR3 length: 15 amino acids. Germline CDR1 is SGHTA and CDR2 is FQGTGA. Trimming pared 5 bases from V and 0 bases from J, leaving 11 bases between. Full variable domain (rest looked up from reference TRBV7-3 and TRBJ2-1): GAGVSQTPSNKVTEKGKYVELRCDPISGHTALYWYRQSLGQGPEFLIYFQGTGAADDSGLPNDRFFAVRPEGSVSTLKIQRTERGDSAVYLCASSRAVSSYNEQFFGPGTRLTVL.

J is TRBJ2-1 and V is TRBV4-2, with 9 bases aligning to TRBD2. The V gene's germline CDR1 is LGHNA and CDR2 YNFKEQ. The CDR3 runs 16 residues. The V segment lost 0 bases and the J segment 4 bases; nucleotides outside the gene matches: 4. The CDR3 bases are TGTGCCAGCAGCCAAGAATGGGCGGGAGGGTACAATGAGCAGTTCTTC. Protein product: CASSQEWAGGYNEQFF.

This chain links TRBV7-9 with TRBJ1-6; D gene ambiguous. The germline gives CDR1 SEHNR, CDR2 FQNEAQ (reference sequence). The germline V and J ends were trimmed by 3 bases and 1 base, with 10 bases remaining between them. This CDR3 comprises 16 residues. The CDR3 nucleotides read TGTGCCAGCAGCTTGGGGAGCAGGTCCTATAATTCACCCCTCCACTTT. This encodes CASSLGSRSYNSPLHF.

This chain connects TRBV27 to TRBJ2-2, with D perhaps given as TRBD1 or TRBD2 (6 bases each). CDR1 is MNHEY and CDR2 is SMNVEV in the germline V gene (reference sequence). V lost 4 bases and J lost 6, with 12 bases in between. The CDR3 spans 14 residues. CDR3 coding DNA: TGTGCCAGCAGTTCCCGGGGGCCGGCCGGGGAGCTGTTTTTT. Encoded protein: CASSSRGPAGELFF.

CDR3 in amino acids: CASSLSALAKNIQYF. CDR3 coding DNA: TGCGCCAGCAGCTTAAGCGCACTAGCCAAAAACATTCAGTACTTC. This chain connects TRBV5-1 to TRBJ2-4; D call uncertain. V was shortened by 2 bases and J by 0 bases, with 9 bases between the two germline ends. This CDR3 region has 15 residues. Germline lookup yields CDR1 SGHRS and CDR2 YFSETQ.

The rearrangement links TRBV5-1 to TRBJ2-5; no clear D. The CDR3 is 16 amino acids. V lost 0 bases and J 5 bases, leaving 17 bases between the germline ends. In germline, CDR1 is SGHRS, CDR2 YFSETQ. The CDR3 region is CASSLAPALRHETQYF. CDR3 nucleotide sequence: TGCGCCAGCAGCTTGGCCCCCGCTTTGCGGCACGAGACCCAGTACTTC.

V gene TRBV29-1 combines with J gene TRBJ2-3; D gene uncertain. The CDR3 extends over 11 amino acids. In germline, CDR1 is SQVTM, CDR2 ANQGSEA. With 7 bases removed from V and 1 base from J, the gap between germline ends came to 6 bases. CDR3 region: CSAEGTDTQYF. The CDR3 nucleotides are TGCAGCGCCGAAGGCACAGATACGCAGTATTTT.

V and J are TRBV6-1 and TRBJ1-3; 11 nucleotides match TRBD1. CDR1 is MNHNS and CDR2 is SASEGT in the germline V gene. With V trimmed by 2 bases and J by 4 bases, 4 bases remained unmatched. The CDR3 has 16 residues. CDR3 protein: CASSERGQGEGNTIYF. The DNA for the CDR3 is TGTGCCAGCAGTGAAAGGGGACAGGGGGAGGGAAACACCATATATTTT.

The genes are TRBV10-2 and TRBJ2-3; D may be TRBD2 (6 bases). Germline loops: CDR1 WSHSY, CDR2 SAAADI. V lost 7 bases and J lost 6, with 14 bases in between. The CDR3 covers 13 residues. The CDR3 sequence: CASNPTSWDTQYF. DNA of the CDR3: TGCGCCAGCAACCCGACTAGTTGGGATACGCAGTATTTT.

V usage is TRBV6-1 and J usage is TRBJ2-1, with D uncertain. The CDR3 consists of 12 residues. CDR1 and CDR2 (germline): MNHNS, SASEGT. V dropped 2 bases and J dropped 9 bases, with 8 bases sitting between them. Here the CDR3 reads CASSEWATEQFF. CDR3 nucleotides: TGTGCCAGCAGTGAATGGGCGACTGAGCAGTTCTTC.

The rearrangement links TRBV18 to TRBJ1-2; perhaps TRBD1 as D (6 bases). This CDR3 has 19 residues. Looked up from germline, CDR1 is KGHSH and CDR2 is LQKENI. V lost 3 bases, J lost 2 bases, and 25 bases lay in between. The CDR3 nucleotides are TGTGCCAGCTCACCCACATCGGGGGCACTTACCGGGGGAAACTATGGCTACACCTTC. Translated: CASSPTSGALTGGNYGYTF.

The CDR3 nucleotides read TGCGCCAGCAGCGCAAAGTGGGGGGCCGGGGAGCTGTTTTTT. Translation: CASSAKWGAGELFF. The V call is TRBV4-1, the J call TRBJ2-2; tentatively, D is TRBD2 (6 bases). The CDR3 spans 14 residues. Between the trimmed V and J ends, which lost 5 bases and 6 bases, there was a span of 13 bases. In germline, CDR1 is MGHRA, CDR2 YSYEKL.

This sequence joins TRBV7-2 and TRBJ2-1, with 10 positions matching TRBD2. Germline trimming cut 5 bases from V and 5 bases from J; bases unmatched to any gene: 6. The CDR3 runs to 15 residues. CDR1 and CDR2 (germline): SGHTA, FQGNSA. DNA of the CDR3: TGTGCCAGCAGCCAGACTAGCGGGCGGAACAATGAGCAGTTCTTC. It translates to CASSQTSGRNNEQFF.

V usage is TRBV5-8 and J usage is TRBJ2-5; TRBD1 matches at 10 bases. This CDR3 spans 14 amino acids. The V segment lost 5 bases and the J segment 5 bases; nucleotides outside the gene matches: 6. The germline gives CDR1 SGHTS, CDR2 YDEGEE. The chain's CDR3 is CASSSGTGVETQYF. Here the CDR3 DNA reads TGTGCCAGCAGTTCTGGGACAGGGGTGGAGACCCAGTACTTC. Based on the CDR3 plus reference TRBV5-8 and TRBJ2-5, the full variable domain is EAGVTQSPTHLIKTRGQQATLRCSPISGHTSVYWYQQALGLGLQFLLWYDEGEERNRGNFPPRFSGRQFPNYSSELNVNALELEDSALYLCASSSGTGVETQYFGPGTRLLVL.